This T cell receptor (beta chain) was observed in a study of early T cells in non-severe SARS-CoV-2 infection. Study at large: Chains were not paired, and sequencing was done on bulk RNA from unsorted whole blood.

Germline V CDR1 and CDR2: SGHKS, YYEKEE (reference sequence). V lost 6 bases to trimming and J lost 0 bases, with 21 bases between them. This CDR3 has 18 amino acids. In the library, individual cDNA molecules carried attached unique molecular identifiers. TCRdb independently ran MiXCR on the 5' RACE reads; one entry per CDR3 protein. The profile shows 80,000 to 100,000 distinct CDR3 sequences, approximately 13% of them singletons. This sequence originates from an adult who was a healthcare worker with PCR-confirmed SARS-CoV-2 infection or an uninfected control (not recorded which). The sequencing sample was made of whole blood. The chain uses TRBV5-5 and TRBJ2-2; no firm D call. The CDR3 sequence is CASTISISSRSNTGELFF. As DNA, the CDR3 is TGTGCCAGCACCATTAGCATTAGTTCTCGCTCGAACACCGGGGAGCTGTTTTTT.